This T cell receptor beta chain emerged from a study of blood T cell repertoires in COVID-19 (dated by TCRdb to the early 2020s). About the study as a whole: The collaborator samples originated in the United States, Italy and Spain and spanned the acute and convalescent phases of COVID-19. HLA class I and class II types, where available, came from metadata supplied by the sample provider rather than from assay-based typing. The material from the prospective study consisted of cDNA or gDNA derived from T cells, B-cell-depleted T cells, or PBMCs. The sample metadata nearly always contained a de-identified subject ID, COVID-19 status, age in years and sex. The samples were drawn from two sources: the first 160 participants of the ongoing ImmuneRACE study, and 950 to 1,500 subjects contributed by 6 global collaborators. The dataset comprised deeply sampled blood TCRbeta repertoires from subjects exposed to, actively infected with, or recovered from COVID-19. The repertoires were made available in a free public database intended to serve as a resource for research on the immune response to SARS-CoV-2. What the authors observed across the whole study: The amount of clinical and demographic metadata varied by source and participant and was provided uncurated.

At one collaborating source in Seattle, patients were enrolled during active infection and were followed longitudinally through the course of disease. Whole blood was collected in K2EDTA tubes by collaborating institutions according to the institutions' own protocols. For TCRbeta analysis, collaborators shipped samples in one of three forms: frozen whole blood, isolated PBMCs, or DNA extracted from either of those sample types. Spanning cysteine to phenylalanine, the CDR3 consists of 15 amino acids. Only CDR3 DNA remains: 45 bases, in frame from the first base. The junction shows trimming of 2 bases on V and 1 base on J, and the gene matches do not reach 3 bases of it. CDR1 and CDR2 are drawn from the germline V gene: SGHRS, YFSETQ. As regards this clone: This clone's antigen is unknown. The sample holds no much larger clone one base away, and base qualities are not on file. This same CDR3 is encoded by further DNA sequences in the sample.

TCRbeta CDR3 regions were amplified from genomic DNA using the immunoSEQ Assay, a bias-controlled multiplex PCR. The published analysis was carried out like this. Within the assay, amplification of reference gene primers was used to estimate how many nucleated cells each sample contained. To quantify the absolute abundance of each unique TCRbeta CDR3 rearrangement, sequence reads were collapsed and filtered. Productive Simpson clonality was computed per sample as the square root of Simpson's diversity index over productive rearrangements. TCRdb stores this immuneACCESS table with in-frame sequences only. Part of the clones is absent; in the studies checked, under half of the shortfall reflects unresolved V genes, and no reason is known for the rest. For V, J and clone size, that table is used; D and trimming come from the DNA. Across this sample there are approximately 330,000 clones, with about 87% seen only once. The ten largest clones capture roughly a tenth of the sample.

The receptor was isolated from a young man with COVID-19, enrolled during active disease. The rearranged segments are TRBV5-1 and TRBJ2-3; 8 bases in between match TRBD2. Sequenced sample: peripheral blood. The CDR3 reads as follows: CASSFRGGGTDTQYF. The DNA sequence is as follows: TGCGCCAGCAGCTTCCGGGGGGGCGGCACAGATACGCAGTATTTT.